Listed below are T cell receptor beta chains from one sample, sequenced in a study of T cells in narcolepsy. Sequencing used immunoSEQ multiplex PCR; TCRdb keeps in-frame clones, though not all of them. The sample has 25,000 to 30,000 clones; about 89% are singletons. Sample: memory (CD45RA-) CD4+ T cells from blood. The receptor source for this set is a human donor in good health. CDR3s include the opening cysteine and the closing phenylalanine or tryptophan. Fields, in order: CDR3 protein, CDR3 DNA, D gene, J gene, clone size, V gene. A D gene is named only where the DNA matches it firmly. A row's size may be missing; if present it is once, few, many or a size class.

CDR3aa: CASSIGVEYYGYTF; CDR3nt: TGTGCCAGTAGTATTGGGGTGGAGTACTATGGCTACACCTTC; d_gene: -; j_gene: TRBJ1-2; abundance: -; v_gene: TRBV19
CDR3aa: CASSWGEAEDDYGYTF; CDR3nt: TGTGCCAGCAGCTGGGGGGAGGCGGAAGACGACTATGGCTACACCTTC; d_gene: -; j_gene: TRBJ1-2; abundance: -; v_gene: TRBV5-6
CDR3aa: CAWSVANTIYF; CDR3nt: TGTGCCTGGAGTGTGGCAAACACCATATATTTT; d_gene: -; j_gene: TRBJ1-3; abundance: few; v_gene: TRBV30
CDR3aa: CASSRRQGPNEKLFF; CDR3nt: TGTGCCAGCTCAAGAAGACAGGGCCCCAATGAAAAACTGTTTTTT; d_gene: TRBD1; j_gene: TRBJ1-4; abundance: -; v_gene: TRBV18
CDR3aa: CASSLALGSGNTIYF; CDR3nt: TGTGCCAGCAGCTTAGCGCTGGGTTCTGGAAACACCATATATTTT; d_gene: -; j_gene: TRBJ1-3; abundance: -; v_gene: TRBV7-9
CDR3aa: CASSLPLGLHEQLFF; CDR3nt: TGTGCCAGCAGTTTACCATTGGGATTACACGAACAACTGTTTTTT; d_gene: -; j_gene: TRBJ1-4; abundance: -; v_gene: TRBV28
CDR3aa: CASSLQAYEQYF; CDR3nt: TGTGCCAGCAGCCTACAGGCGTACGAGCAGTACTTC; d_gene: -; j_gene: TRBJ2-7; abundance: -; v_gene: TRBV7-8
CDR3aa: CASSRAGTRTYEQYF; CDR3nt: TGTGCCAGTAGCCGGGCCGGGACTAGGACCTACGAGCAGTACTTC; d_gene: TRBD2; j_gene: TRBJ2-7; abundance: -; v_gene: TRBV19
CDR3aa: CASSLLPRVGMNTEAFF; CDR3nt: TGCGCCAGCAGCTTATTACCCAGGGTCGGTATGAACACTGAAGCTTTCTTT; d_gene: -; j_gene: TRBJ1-1; abundance: -; v_gene: TRBV5-1
CDR3aa: CASSEAWQTGLNTEAFF; CDR3nt: TGTGCCAGCAGTGAAGCCTGGCAGACAGGTCTGAACACTGAAGCTTTCTTT; d_gene: -; j_gene: TRBJ1-1; abundance: -; v_gene: TRBV2
CDR3aa: CASSLSSAGDYGYGYTF; CDR3nt: TGTGCCAGCAGCTTATCCTCCGCAGGGGACTATGGCTATGGCTACACCTTC; d_gene: -; j_gene: TRBJ1-2; abundance: -; v_gene: TRBV7-2
CDR3aa: CAWSVRRNTGELFF; CDR3nt: TGTGCCTGGAGTGTACGAAGGAACACCGGGGAGCTGTTTTTT; d_gene: -; j_gene: TRBJ2-2; abundance: -; v_gene: TRBV30
CDR3aa: CASSEAVGTQPQHF; CDR3nt: TGTGCCAGCAGTGAAGCGGTGGGGACTCAGCCCCAGCATTTT; d_gene: -; j_gene: TRBJ1-5; abundance: -; v_gene: TRBV2
CDR3aa: CASSLDQLNTEAFF; CDR3nt: TGTGCCAGCAGCTTAGATCAGCTGAACACTGAAGCTTTCTTT; d_gene: -; j_gene: TRBJ1-1; abundance: -; v_gene: TRBV7-9
CDR3aa: CASSGLGAGTPLHF; CDR3nt: TGTGCCAGCAGCGGATTGGGGGCGGGTACACCCCTCCACTTT; d_gene: -; j_gene: TRBJ1-6; abundance: -; v_gene: TRBV14
CDR3aa: CASSPSTRSFTVGELFF; CDR3nt: TGTGCCAGTAGCCCCTCCACGAGGTCATTCACCGTCGGGGAGCTGTTTTTT; d_gene: -; j_gene: TRBJ2-2; abundance: -; v_gene: TRBV19
CDR3aa: CASSYAAGGRSVEQYF; CDR3nt: TGTGCCAGCAGTTACGCGGCTGGCGGGAGGAGTGTGGAGCAGTACTTC; d_gene: TRBD2; j_gene: TRBJ2-5; abundance: once; v_gene: TRBV6-6
CDR3aa: CASSQDLRGKETQYF; CDR3nt: TGCGCCAGCAGCCAAGATCTACGAGGCAAAGAGACCCAGTACTTC; d_gene: -; j_gene: TRBJ2-5; abundance: -; v_gene: TRBV4-3
CDR3aa: CASTTPGQGGGQYF; CDR3nt: TGTGCCAGCACGACCCCGGGACAGGGAGGAGGGCAGTACTTC; d_gene: TRBD1; j_gene: TRBJ2-7; abundance: -; v_gene: TRBV28
CDR3aa: CASSRPGTGELFF; CDR3nt: TGTGCCAGCTCACGGCCGGGAACCGGGGAGCTGTTTTTT; d_gene: -; j_gene: TRBJ2-2; abundance: -; v_gene: TRBV18
CDR3aa: CASSQDQGGTDTQYF; CDR3nt: TGCGCCAGCAGCCAAGATCAAGGTGGCACAGATACGCAGTATTTT; d_gene: -; j_gene: TRBJ2-3; abundance: -; v_gene: TRBV4-3
CDR3aa: CASSGTGQATYGYTF; CDR3nt: TGTGCCAGCAGCGGAACGGGACAGGCCACATATGGCTACACCTTC; d_gene: TRBD1; j_gene: TRBJ1-2; abundance: -; v_gene: TRBV5-4
CDR3aa: CASREGPNTGELFF; CDR3nt: TGTGCCAGCAGAGAGGGTCCAAACACCGGGGAGCTGTTTTTT; d_gene: -; j_gene: TRBJ2-2; abundance: -; v_gene: TRBV27
CDR3aa: CAWSSGTSGTYEQYF; CDR3nt: TGTGCCTGGAGTTCCGGGACTAGCGGGACCTACGAGCAGTACTTC; d_gene: TRBD2; j_gene: TRBJ2-7; abundance: -; v_gene: TRBV30
CDR3aa: CASRTASYNSPLHF; CDR3nt: TGTGCCAGCAGGACTGCTTCCTATAATTCACCCCTCCACTTT; d_gene: -; j_gene: TRBJ1-6; abundance: -; v_gene: TRBV6-5
CDR3aa: CSVDPGNEKLFF; CDR3nt: TGCAGCGTTGACCCCGGTAATGAAAAACTGTTTTTT; d_gene: -; j_gene: TRBJ1-4; abundance: -; v_gene: TRBV29-1
CDR3aa: CSASTGGNSPLHF; CDR3nt: TGCAGCGCTAGTACAGGGGGCAATTCACCCCTCCACTTT; d_gene: TRBD1; j_gene: TRBJ1-6; abundance: -; v_gene: TRBV29-1
CDR3aa: CASSLVAGSGTGRSPLHF; CDR3nt: TGTGCCAGCAGCTTAGTAGCCGGATCCGGGACAGGACGTTCACCCCTCCACTTT; d_gene: TRBD1; j_gene: TRBJ1-6; abundance: -; v_gene: TRBV7-6
CDR3aa: CASPPWNHSDTQYF; CDR3nt: TGTGCCAGCCCCCCGTGGAACCACTCAGATACGCAGTATTTT; d_gene: -; j_gene: TRBJ2-3; abundance: -; v_gene: TRBV21-1
CDR3aa: CASRQRGGQSNQPQHF; CDR3nt: TGTGCCAGCAGACAAAGAGGTGGGCAGAGCAATCAGCCCCAGCATTTT; d_gene: -; j_gene: TRBJ1-5; abundance: once; v_gene: TRBV5-6
CDR3aa: CASSLGARDEQYF; CDR3nt: TGTGCCAGCAGTTTGGGGGCCAGGGACGAGCAGTACTTC; d_gene: -; j_gene: TRBJ2-7; abundance: -; v_gene: TRBV27
CDR3aa: CASRPPTREAFF; CDR3nt: TGTGCCAGCAGACCACCCACTCGGGAAGCTTTCTTT; d_gene: -; j_gene: TRBJ1-1; abundance: -; v_gene: TRBV6-5
CDR3aa: CASSLYFKPGEKLFF; CDR3nt: TGTGCCAGCAGCTTATATTTCAAACCGGGTGAAAAACTGTTTTTT; d_gene: -; j_gene: TRBJ1-4; abundance: -; v_gene: TRBV7-9
CDR3aa: CAWSVSDRAHEQYF; CDR3nt: TGTGCCTGGAGTGTTTCGGACAGGGCCCACGAGCAGTACTTC; d_gene: TRBD1; j_gene: TRBJ2-7; abundance: -; v_gene: TRBV30
CDR3aa: CASGLARGRGNTEAFF; CDR3nt: TGTGCTAGTGGTTTGGCACGCGGACGAGGGAACACTGAAGCTTTCTTT; d_gene: -; j_gene: TRBJ1-1; abundance: -; v_gene: TRBV12-5
CDR3aa: CASSSPDRYGYTF; CDR3nt: TGTGCCAGCAGTTCGCCGGACCGCTATGGCTACACCTTC; d_gene: -; j_gene: TRBJ1-2; abundance: -; v_gene: TRBV6-5
CDR3aa: CASSERRNYGYTF; CDR3nt: TGTGCCAGCAGTGAACGGAGGAACTATGGCTACACCTTC; d_gene: -; j_gene: TRBJ1-2; abundance: once; v_gene: TRBV6-1
CDR3aa: CASSESAGRATFSGANVLTF; CDR3nt: TGTGCCAGCAGTGAATCGGCGGGCAGGGCCACTTTCTCTGGGGCCAACGTCCTGACTTTC; d_gene: -; j_gene: TRBJ2-6; abundance: -; v_gene: TRBV6-1
CDR3aa: CASSLLGPVMNTEAFF; CDR3nt: TGCGCCAGCAGCTTGTTAGGGCCTGTAATGAACACTGAAGCTTTCTTT; d_gene: -; j_gene: TRBJ1-1; abundance: -; v_gene: TRBV5-1
CDR3aa: CASSYSNSVLNSPLHF; CDR3nt: TGTGCCAGCAGTTACTCCAATTCTGTTCTTAATTCACCCCTCCACTTT; d_gene: -; j_gene: TRBJ1-6; abundance: -; v_gene: TRBV6-5
CDR3aa: CASTPWEGTYEQYF; CDR3nt: TGTGCCAGCACCCCGTGGGAGGGGACCTACGAGCAGTACTTC; d_gene: TRBD2; j_gene: TRBJ2-7; abundance: -; v_gene: TRBV7-2
CDR3aa: CASSQDHGGGSYNEQFF; CDR3nt: TGCGCCAGCAGCCAAGATCATGGGGGAGGCTCCTACAATGAGCAGTTCTTC; d_gene: -; j_gene: TRBJ2-1; abundance: -; v_gene: TRBV4-3
CDR3aa: CASSLRTSGRPEHEQFF; CDR3nt: TGCGCCAGCAGCCTGCGAACTAGCGGGAGACCTGAGCATGAGCAGTTCTTC; d_gene: TRBD2; j_gene: TRBJ2-1; abundance: -; v_gene: TRBV5-1
CDR3aa: CASSQDIQDTEAFF; CDR3nt: TGTGCCAGCTCACAAGACATACAGGACACTGAAGCTTTCTTT; d_gene: -; j_gene: TRBJ1-1; abundance: -; v_gene: TRBV18
CDR3aa: CASSWPKGTGENEKLFF; CDR3nt: TGTGCCAGCAGCTGGCCAAAAGGGACGGGAGAAAATGAAAAACTGTTTTTT; d_gene: -; j_gene: TRBJ1-4; abundance: -; v_gene: TRBV7-9
CDR3aa: CASSQGGPNEQFF; CDR3nt: TGCGCCAGCAGCCAGGGGGGGCCCAATGAGCAGTTCTTC; d_gene: -; j_gene: TRBJ2-1; abundance: -; v_gene: TRBV5-1
CDR3aa: CSVDRGYTGELFF; CDR3nt: TGCAGCGTTGACAGGGGGTACACCGGGGAGCTGTTTTTT; d_gene: TRBD1; j_gene: TRBJ2-2; abundance: -; v_gene: TRBV29-1
CDR3aa: CASSIDIWDRTVYGYTF; CDR3nt: TGTGCCAGTAGTATTGATATATGGGACAGAACAGTCTATGGCTACACCTTC; d_gene: TRBD1; j_gene: TRBJ1-2; abundance: -; v_gene: TRBV19
CDR3aa: CAISGQGRFNEQYF; CDR3nt: TGTGCCATCAGTGGACAGGGACGTTTTAACGAGCAGTACTTC; d_gene: TRBD1; j_gene: TRBJ2-7; abundance: -; v_gene: TRBV10-3
CDR3aa: CASSLAVGHSGEQYF; CDR3nt: TGCGCCAGCAGTCTCGCGGTCGGACACTCTGGCGAGCAGTACTTC; d_gene: -; j_gene: TRBJ2-7; abundance: -; v_gene: TRBV23-1
CDR3aa: CASSLIGAEQETQYF; CDR3nt: TGCGCCAGCAGCCTCATAGGGGCGGAACAAGAGACCCAGTACTTC; d_gene: -; j_gene: TRBJ2-5; abundance: -; v_gene: TRBV5-1
CDR3aa: CASSLAEVSSYEQYF; CDR3nt: TGCGCCAGCAGCTTGGCCGAGGTGAGCTCCTACGAGCAGTACTTC; d_gene: -; j_gene: TRBJ2-7; abundance: -; v_gene: TRBV5-1